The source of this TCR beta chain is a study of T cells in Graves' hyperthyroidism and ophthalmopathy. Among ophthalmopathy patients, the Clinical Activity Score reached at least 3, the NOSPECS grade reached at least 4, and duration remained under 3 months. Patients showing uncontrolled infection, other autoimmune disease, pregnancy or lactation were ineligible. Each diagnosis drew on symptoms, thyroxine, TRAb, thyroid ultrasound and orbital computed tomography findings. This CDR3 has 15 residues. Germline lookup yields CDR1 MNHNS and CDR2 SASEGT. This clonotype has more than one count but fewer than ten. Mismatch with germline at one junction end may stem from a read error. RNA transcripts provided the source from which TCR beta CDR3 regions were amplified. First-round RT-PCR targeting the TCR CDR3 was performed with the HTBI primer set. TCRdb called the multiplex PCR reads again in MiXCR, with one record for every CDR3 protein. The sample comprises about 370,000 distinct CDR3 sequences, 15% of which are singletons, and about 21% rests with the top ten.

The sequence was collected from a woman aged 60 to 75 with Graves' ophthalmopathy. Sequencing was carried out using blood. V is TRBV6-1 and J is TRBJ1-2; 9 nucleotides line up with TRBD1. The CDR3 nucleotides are TGTGCCAGCAGCCCACCGAAGGACAGGGGATATGGCCACACCTTC. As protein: CASSPPKDRGYGHTF.